Presented here are 8 T cell receptor beta chains from one specimen sequenced in a study of blood T cell repertoires in COVID-19. Produced via immunoSEQ multiplex PCR; TCRdb's table is partial and in-frame only. The sample lists around 200,000 clones, 70% to 85% occurring once. Source material: peripheral blood. Receptors were obtained from a woman aged 50 to 60 with acute or convalescent COVID-19.

The rearrangement uses TRBV30 and TRBJ1-2, with 7 bases identical to TRBD1. CDR1 and CDR2 (germline): GTSNPN, SVGIG (reference sequence). This CDR3 spans 16 amino acids. With V trimmed by 3 bases and J by 4 bases, 14 bases remained unmatched. CDR3 DNA: TGTGCCTGGAGCTGGGTCGGGACAGCAATGTTCTATGGCTACACCTTC. Protein product: CAWSWVGTAMFYGYTF.

The rearrangement uses TRBV10-3 and TRBJ2-3; TRBD2 agrees at 9 bases. The CDR3 has 18 residues. V gave up 5 bases and J gave up 7 bases; unmatched junction bases: 19. Germline lookup yields CDR1 ENHRY and CDR2 SYGVKD. CDR3 in amino acids: CAISPTQNTGTSKHTQYF. DNA for the CDR3: TGTGCCATCAGTCCCACGCAAAACACCGGGACTAGCAAACATACGCAGTATTTT.

The chain couples TRBV28 to TRBJ1-5; 11 bases map to TRBD1. Germline loops: CDR1 MDHEN, CDR2 SYDVKM. The V gene end was trimmed by 5 bases and the J gene end by 5 bases; junction bases not matched to a gene: 5. The CDR3 has 15 residues. The CDR3 reads CASSRTGGSYQPQHF. CDR3 in DNA: TGTGCCAGCAGTCGGACAGGGGGCTCCTATCAGCCCCAGCATTTT.

This clone was seen a single time. The chain has TRBV6-4 and TRBJ2-7; tentative D call: TRBD1 (5 bases). The ends were cut back, 6 bases at V and 1 base at J, with 19 bases in the middle. The germline V gene encodes CDR1 MRHNA and CDR2 SNTAGT. CDR3 length: 16 residues. The CDR3 sequence: CASRAPDSRPSYEQYF. CDR3 coding DNA: TGTGCCAGCAGGGCCCCTGACAGTAGGCCTTCCTACGAGCAGTACTTC.

V and J are TRBV19 and TRBJ2-6, with 8 bases matching TRBD1. V trimming: 9 bases; J trimming: 1 base; junction bases outside the gene matches: 17. The CDR3 loop spans 19 amino acids. Germline V CDR1 and CDR2: LNHDA, SQIVND (reference sequence). The CDR3 spells CASKMWGQDSISGANVLTF. CDR3 DNA sequence: TGTGCCAGCAAAATGTGGGGACAGGACTCTATTTCTGGGGCCAACGTCCTGACTTTC.

The chain combines TRBV24-1 with TRBJ2-2; no reliable D call. The V end lost 4 bases, the J end lost 6 bases, and 11 bases lay between the germline ends. Per germline, CDR1 KGHDR and CDR2 SFDVKD. The CDR3 covers 14 residues. CDR3 sequence (DNA): TGTGCCACCAGTGAAATAACTGGTCCCGGGGAGCTGTTTTTT. Its protein is CATSEITGPGELFF.

V gene TRBV5-1 combines with J gene TRBJ2-7; D call uncertain. V was shortened by 4 bases and J by 0 bases, with 14 bases between the two germline ends. This CDR3 is 15 amino acids long. Germline CDR1 reads SGHRS; CDR2 reads YFSETQ. The CDR3 nucleotides are TGCGCCAGCAGCCCCGACACGATGAACTCCTACGAGCAGTACTTC. This gives the protein CASSPDTMNSYEQYF.

The V and J genes are TRBV9 and TRBJ1-2; the D is unclear. V shed 4 bases and J shed 3 bases, with 16 bases lying between them. The germline V gene encodes CDR1 SGDLS and CDR2 YYNGEE. The CDR3 contains 15 residues. The CDR3 region has the DNA TGTGCCAGCAGCCCTGCCCCGGGGTCCCACTATGGCTACACCTTC. It translates to CASSPAPGSHYGYTF.